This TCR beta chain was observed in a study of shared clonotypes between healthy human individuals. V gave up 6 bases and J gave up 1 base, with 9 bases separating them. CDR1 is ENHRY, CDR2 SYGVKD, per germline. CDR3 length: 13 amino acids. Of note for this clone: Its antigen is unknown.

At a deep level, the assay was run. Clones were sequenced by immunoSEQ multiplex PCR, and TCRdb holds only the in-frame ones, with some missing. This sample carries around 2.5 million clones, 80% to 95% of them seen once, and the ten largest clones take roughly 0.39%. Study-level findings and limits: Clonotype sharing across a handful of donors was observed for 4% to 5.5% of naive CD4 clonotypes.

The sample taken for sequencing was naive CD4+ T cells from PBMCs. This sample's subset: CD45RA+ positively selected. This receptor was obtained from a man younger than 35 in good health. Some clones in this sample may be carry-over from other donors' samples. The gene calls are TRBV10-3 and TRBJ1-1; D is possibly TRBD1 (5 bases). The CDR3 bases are TGTGCCATCAGCGGACACCAGAACACTGAAGCTTTCTTT. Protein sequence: CAISGHQNTEAFF.